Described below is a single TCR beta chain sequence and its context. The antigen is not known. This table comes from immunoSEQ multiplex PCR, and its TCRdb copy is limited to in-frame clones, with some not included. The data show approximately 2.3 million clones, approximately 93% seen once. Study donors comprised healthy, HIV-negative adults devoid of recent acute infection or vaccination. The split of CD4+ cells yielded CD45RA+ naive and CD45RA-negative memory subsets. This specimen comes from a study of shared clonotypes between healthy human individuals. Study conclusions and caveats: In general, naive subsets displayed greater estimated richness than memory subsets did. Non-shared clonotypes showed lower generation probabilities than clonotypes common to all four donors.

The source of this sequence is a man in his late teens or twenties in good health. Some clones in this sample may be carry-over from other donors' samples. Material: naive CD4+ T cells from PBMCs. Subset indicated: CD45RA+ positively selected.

CDR3: CASSLLLAAHTDTQYF. CDR3 DNA sequence: TGTGCCAGCAGCTTGTTACTAGCGGCCCACACAGATACGCAGTATTTT. V is TRBV5-4 and J is TRBJ2-3; 8 bases are shared with TRBD2. The length of the CDR3 is 16 residues. Germline CDR1 reads SGHNT; CDR2 reads YYREEE (reference sequence). V shed 1 base and J 2 bases; nucleotides not matched to a gene: 6. The full variable domain, its missing parts supplied by reference TRBV5-4 and TRBJ2-3, is ETGVTQSPTHLIKTRGQQVTLRCSSQSGHNTVSWYQQALGQGPQFIFQYYREEENGRGNFPPRFSGLQFPNYSSELNVNALELDDSALYLCASSLLLAAHTDTQYFGPGTRLTVL.